This T cell receptor beta chain was identified in a study of control samples from healthy donors and cancer patients. Profiled with immunoSEQ multiplex PCR; TCRdb holds only in-frame clones, not every one. The sample holds tens of thousands of clones, approximately 91% seen once. The V and J ends lost 2 bases and 2 bases respectively, with 16 bases between them. The germline V gene encodes CDR1 LNHDA and CDR2 SQIVND (reference sequence). The CDR3 spans 17 residues. This chain links TRBV19 with TRBJ1-5; tentative D call: TRBD1 (6 bases). This TCR was sampled from a man aged 50 to 59 with lung cancer. Sequencing was performed on PBMCs. CDR3 bases: TGTGCCAGTAGTATAACGGGGGCCAGGGTGGGCAATCAGCCCCAGCATTTT. Translating gives CASSITGARVGNQPQHF.